The 18 T cell receptor beta chains below were found in one sample sequenced in a study of blood T cell repertoires in COVID-19. Produced via immunoSEQ multiplex PCR; TCRdb's table is partial and in-frame only. The repertoire consists of over 250,000 clones, with approximately 88% occurring once and the leading ten covering roughly 10%. The material sequenced was peripheral blood. Receptors originate from a woman in her 70s with COVID-19, enrolled during active disease.

This clone was detected only a few times. The V gene is TRBV19, the J gene TRBJ1-5, with 9 positions matching TRBD1. V lost 4 bases, J lost 6 bases, and 7 bases stayed unmatched. This CDR3 spans 15 amino acids. Germline-derived CDR1 and CDR2 are LNHDA and SQIVND (reference sequence). CDR3 protein: CASSTLGQGSQPQHF. In DNA form, the CDR3 reads TGTGCCAGTAGTACCTTGGGACAGGGTAGTCAGCCCCAGCATTTT.

The rearrangement uses TRBV6-5 and TRBJ2-1, with TRBD1 matching over 7 bases. This CDR3 has 16 residues. V lost 0 bases, J lost 4 bases, and 6 bases stayed unmatched. Germline V CDR1 and CDR2: MNHEY, SVGAGI. The chain's CDR3 is CASSYSGRDRYNEQFF. In DNA form, the CDR3 reads TGTGCCAGCAGTTACTCAGGCAGGGACAGATACAATGAGCAGTTCTTC.

In its sample, this clone was seen once. This chain links TRBV10-3 with TRBJ1-1; weak D call: TRBD1 (5 bases). Deletions cut 3 bases from V and 4 bases from J, with 12 bases between. Germline loops: CDR1 ENHRY, CDR2 SYGVKD. The CDR3 totals 14 residues. For the CDR3, the DNA is TGTGCCATCAGTGATATGCAGGGAAGCACTGAAGCTTTCTTT. This gives the protein CAISDMQGSTEAFF.

The rearrangement links TRBV2 to TRBJ2-6; 10 nucleotides align to TRBD1. In germline, CDR1 is SNHLY, CDR2 FYNNEI. This CDR3 has 14 residues. With 4 bases clipped from V and 10 bases from J, the junction kept 4 bases outside the gene matches. CDR3: CASSGGTGVNVLTF. For the CDR3, the DNA is TGTGCCAGCAGTGGCGGGACAGGGGTTAACGTCCTGACTTTC. The full variable domain, rest sourced from reference TRBV2 and TRBJ2-6, is EPEVTQTPSHQVTQMGQEVILRCVPISNHLYFYWYRQILGQKVEFLVSFYNNEISEKSEIFDDQFSVERPDGSNFTLKIRSTKLEDSAMYFCASSGGTGVNVLTFGAGSRLTVL.

This chain links TRBV19 with TRBJ2-7; D perhaps matches TRBD1 (7 bases). Per the germline V gene, CDR1 is LNHDA and CDR2 is SQIVND (reference sequence). The CDR3 contains 14 residues. The V end lost 1 base, the J end lost 7 bases, and 14 bases lay between the germline ends. The CDR3 region has the DNA TGTGCCAGTAGTATAGGAGGGGGCGCGGGGGAGCAGTACTTC. It codes for CASSIGGGAGEQYF.

The chain has TRBV9 and TRBJ2-1, with 7 positions matching TRBD1. The J segment lost 3 bases and the V segment lost 4 bases, leaving 13 bases of the junction unmatched. The CDR3 contains 17 residues. Germline V gene sequence: CDR1 SGDLS, CDR2 YYNGEE. CDR3 in amino acids: CASSPRTGQFIYNEQFF. The DNA of the CDR3 is TGTGCCAGCAGCCCCCGGACAGGCCAATTCATCTACAATGAGCAGTTCTTC.

V usage is TRBV4-1 and J usage is TRBJ2-7; 7 nucleotides line up with TRBD1. V was pared by 5 bases and J by 4 bases, with 11 bases of the junction left unmatched. CDR1 is MGHRA and CDR2 is YSYEKL in the germline V gene. This CDR3 is built from 15 residues. Written as DNA, the CDR3 is TGCGCCAGCAGCTCCCGAGGGGGCTTAGGATACGAGCAGTACTTC. It yields the protein CASSSRGGLGYEQYF.

J is TRBJ1-2 and V is TRBV6-5; 10 bases fit TRBD1. Per germline, CDR1 MNHEY and CDR2 SVGAGI. This CDR3 comprises 15 residues. V shed 5 bases, J shed 0 bases, and the junction held 3 bases outside the gene matches. The CDR3 coding sequence is TGTGCCAGCAGTACGGGACAGGGGACTAACTATGGCTACACCTTC. Its protein product is CASSTGQGTNYGYTF.

This chain joins TRBV30 and TRBJ1-6, with TRBD1 as a possible D gene (5 bases). Germline V CDR1 and CDR2: GTSNPN, SVGIG (reference sequence). V was trimmed by 4 bases and J by 10 bases, leaving 14 bases between them. The CDR3 has 13 residues. The CDR3 sequence: CAWNYRYRSPLHF. CDR3 in DNA: TGTGCCTGGAACTACAGGTATCGCTCACCCCTCCACTTT.

The chain couples TRBV3-1 (or the pseudogene TRBV3-2) to TRBJ2-2, with TRBD1 matching over 11 bases. V trimming: 4 bases; J trimming: 4 bases; junction bases outside the gene matches: 2. This CDR3 comprises 15 residues. Germline CDR1 reads LGHDT; CDR2 reads YNNKEL (reference sequence). In DNA, the CDR3 is TGTGCCAGCAGCCGGACAGGGGGCCCCACCGGGGAGCTGTTTTTT. Its protein is CASSRTGGPTGELFF.

This chain uses TRBV7-2 with TRBJ1-2; TRBD1 agrees at 9 bases. CDR3 length: 15 amino acids. In germline, CDR1 is SGHTA, CDR2 FQGNSA. V lost 0 bases, J lost 4 bases, and 3 bases stayed unmatched. CDR3 bases: TGTGCCAGCAGCTTAGCGGGGGGACAGGGCTATGGCTACACCTTC. Protein: CASSLAGGQGYGYTF.

This chain joins TRBV7-3 and TRBJ1-1, with D hard to call. This CDR3 is 13 amino acids long. The germline gives CDR1 SGHTA, CDR2 FQGTGA. V was shortened by 3 bases and J by 1 base, with 6 bases between the two germline ends. The CDR3 DNA reads as TGTGCCAGCAGCTTTGGCAGGAACACTGAAGCTTTCTTT. It encodes CASSFGRNTEAFF.

J is TRBJ2-7 and V is TRBV2; no clear D gene. The CDR3 loop spans 12 amino acids. Trimming removed 9 bases at V and 2 bases at J, with 11 bases between. Germline V gives CDR1 SNHLY, CDR2 FYNNEI. CDR3: CASSQVPYEQYF. The DNA of the CDR3 is TGTGCCAGTAGCCAAGTCCCCTACGAGCAGTACTTC. The variable domain in full, completed from reference TRBV2 and TRBJ2-7, reads EPEVTQTPSHQVTQMGQEVILRCVPISNHLYFYWYRQILGQKVEFLVSFYNNEISEKSEIFDDQFSVERPDGSNFTLKIRSTKLEDSAMYFCASSQVPYEQYFGPGTRLTVT.

The rearrangement links TRBV9 to TRBJ2-3, with TRBD2 identical over 7 bases. This CDR3 region has 15 residues. CDR1 is SGDLS and CDR2 is YYNGEE in the germline V gene. The V gene end was trimmed by 3 bases and the J gene end by 4 bases; junction bases not matched to a gene: 8. In DNA form, the CDR3 reads TGTGCCAGCAGCGAGTCGGCGCGGGAGTCAGATACGCAGTATTTT. Amino acids: CASSESARESDTQYF.

The V call is TRBV19, the J call TRBJ2-2, with TRBD1 as a possible D gene (5 bases). V was shortened by 6 bases and J by 0 bases, with 14 bases between the two germline ends. The CDR3 sequence is 16 residues long. The germline gives CDR1 LNHDA, CDR2 SQIVND (reference sequence). The CDR3: CASRRNGATNTGELFF. Here the CDR3 DNA reads TGTGCCAGTAGACGCAATGGGGCGACGAACACCGGGGAGCTGTTTTTT.

J is TRBJ2-5 and V is TRBV14, with a tentative D call TRBD1 (6 bases). V lost 1 base and J 7 bases, leaving 13 bases between the germline ends. CDR3 length: 14 residues. The germline gives CDR1 SGHDN, CDR2 FVKESK. The CDR3 DNA follows: TGTGCCAGCAGCCAAGGGACAGTGATCGGGACCCAGTACTTC. It is translated as CASSQGTVIGTQYF.

The rearrangement uses TRBV3-1 (or the pseudogene TRBV3-2) and TRBJ1-2; 9 bases align to TRBD1. The germline V gene encodes CDR1 LGHDT and CDR2 YNNKEL (reference sequence). CDR3 length: 12 residues. The junction had 4 bases not matched to a gene; V was cut back by 7 bases and J by 7 bases. Here the CDR3 reads CASTRTGVGYTF. The CDR3 coding sequence is TGTGCCAGCACCAGGACAGGGGTTGGCTACACCTTC.

The CDR3 region is CASSPRTGGGDIQYF. CDR3 bases: TGTGCCAGCTCACCAAGAACCGGGGGAGGGGACATTCAGTACTTC. The chain is built from TRBV18 and TRBJ2-4; 7 bases agree with TRBD2. CDR3 length: 15 residues. Germline V CDR1 and CDR2: KGHSH, LQKENI. The V segment lost 2 bases and the J segment 8 bases; nucleotides outside the gene matches: 9. The variable domain in full, with the rest retrieved from reference TRBV18 and TRBJ2-4, is NAGVMQNPRHLVRRRGQEARLRCSPMKGHSHVYWYRQLPEEGLKFMVYLQKENIIDESGMPKERFSAEFPKEGPSILRIQQVVRGDSAAYFCASSPRTGGGDIQYFGAGTRLSVL.